Listed below are T cell receptor beta chains from one sample, sequenced in a study of cytomegalovirus exposure and HLA in healthy donors. The repertoire was sequenced with immunoSEQ multiplex PCR; TCRdb's copy has only in-frame clones and lacks some. The sample contains almost 200,000 clones, 70% to 80% of which appear only once. Specimen: PBMCs. These TCRs come from a young man in good health and CMV-seronegative. The CDR3 runs from the conserved cysteine through the conserved F or W. The D gene is left open where the match is weak. Clone size is given for some rows only: seen once, a few or many times, or a class if the clone is expanded.

.	.	TRBJ1-2	TRBV29-1	TGCAGCGCTCGAGACACTTATGGCTACACCTTC	CSARDTYGYTF
.	.	TRBJ2-2	TRBV5-4	TGTGCCAGCAGCTCCGGTGGGGGGGCGGGCACCGGGGAGCTGTTTTTT	CASSSGGGAGTGELFF
once	.	TRBJ2-7	TRBV28	TGTGCCAGCAGTTTACCAGGGCGGAACGAGCAGTACTTC	CASSLPGRNEQYF
.	.	TRBJ1-3	TRBV4-1	TGCGCCAGCAGCCAAGGCCCAGGAGGGATGACTGGAAACACCATATATTTT	CASSQGPGGMTGNTIYF
.	.	TRBJ2-7	TRBV30	TGTGCCTGGAGTGTGGAGGGGGAGCAGTACTTC	CAWSVEGEQYF
.	.	TRBJ2-7	TRBV15	TGTGCCACCACTCCGGGTGGAACCGGAGGGTACGAGCAGTACTTC	CATTPGGTGGYEQYF
.	.	TRBJ1-2	TRBV6-1	TGTGCCAGCAGTGAAGCCTCTGGCCCGAACTATGGCTACACCTTC	CASSEASGPNYGYTF
.	.	TRBJ2-2	TRBV7-9	TGTGCCAGCAGCTTCCCCCGGGAGCTGATCGGGGAGCTGTTTTTT	CASSFPRELIGELFF
.	.	TRBJ1-1	TRBV9	TGTGCCAGCAGCGTAAAGCCGAACACTGAAGCTTTCTTT	CASSVKPNTEAFF
.	.	TRBJ2-2	TRBV25-1	TGTGCCAGCAGTGTCGACAGTAACGCCGGGGAGCTGTTTTTT	CASSVDSNAGELFF
.	TRBD1	TRBJ1-4	TRBV5-1	TGCGCCAGCAGCCTTCAACAGGGGATGAATGAAAAACTGTTTTTT	CASSLQQGMNEKLFF
.	TRBD2	TRBJ2-3	TRBV28	TGTGCCAGCAGTCTACCCACTAGCGGGATTTACCTAGATACGCAGTATTTT	CASSLPTSGIYLDTQYF
.	.	TRBJ2-7	TRBV4-1	TGCGCCAGCAGCCCCCGGACAGCCAACTACGAGCAGTACTTC	CASSPRTANYEQYF
few	.	TRBJ1-1	TRBV7-8	TGTGCCAGCAGCCGAACAACGAACACTGAAGCTTTCTTT	CASSRTTNTEAFF
.	TRBD1	TRBJ1-2	TRBV28	TGTGCCACGGGACAGGGGGCAGGAGGGGGCTACACCTTC	CATGQGAGGGYTF
few	.	TRBJ2-3	TRBV5-1	TGCGCCAGCAGCTTGACGGGGGCAGATACGCAGTATTTT	CASSLTGADTQYF
.	TRBD1	TRBJ1-4	TRBV19	TGTGCCAGTAGAGGGACAGGGAATAATGAAAAACTGTTTTTT	CASRGTGNNEKLFF
.	.	TRBJ1-6	TRBV5-5	TGTGCCCCAACACCCCTCCACTTT	CAPTPLHF
once	TRBD1	TRBJ2-7	TRBV5-1	TGCGCCAGCACCTGGGGACAGGGATGGGACGAGCAGTACTTC	CASTWGQGWDEQYF
.	.	TRBJ1-5	TRBV15	TGTGCCACCAGCAGAGATGTCAGGGAGGACTTGAGCAATCAGCCCCAGCATTTT	CATSRDVREDLSNQPQHF
.	TRBD2	TRBJ2-1	TRBV6-5	TGTGCCAGCAGTTTGCTAGCGGCCACTGTGACCAATGAGCAGTTCTTC	CASSLLAATVTNEQFF
.	.	TRBJ2-3	TRBV30	TGTGCCTGGAGTGTACTTTCAGATACGCAGTATTTT	CAWSVLSDTQYF
few	.	TRBJ2-7	TRBV30	TGTGCCTGGGAGGCGGTGACCGAGCAGTACTTC	CAWEAVTEQYF
.	.	TRBJ2-5	TRBV5-4	TGTGCCAGCAGCCGTGCGGTTGGAGAGACCCAGTACTTC	CASSRAVGETQYF
.	.	TRBJ1-5	TRBV28	TGTGCCAGCTCCCAATACCGGGTCAGCAATCAGCCCCAGCATTTT	CASSQYRVSNQPQHF
.	TRBD2	TRBJ2-7	TRBV29-1	TGCAGCGTTGAAGGCTTATGGGCTAGCGGAACCTACGAGCAGTACTTC	CSVEGLWASGTYEQYF
few	.	TRBJ2-7	TRBV27	TGTGCCAGCAGTAAGGGAGGAAACCGAAACGAGCAGTACTTC	CASSKGGNRNEQYF
.	.	TRBJ1-1	TRBV6-5	TGTGCCAGCAGGCCATCCAGGGAAAGGAGCACTGAAGCTTTCTTT	CASRPSRERSTEAFF
.	TRBD1	TRBJ2-5	TRBV7-6	TGTGCCAGCAGCAAGGGACAGGGGGCTCCAGAGACCCAGTACTTC	CASSKGQGAPETQYF
.	.	TRBJ1-5	TRBV4-2	TGTGCCAGCAGCCAATTTCCAGGTGGGGCTCATCAGCCCCAGCATTTT	CASSQFPGGAHQPQHF
.	TRBD1	TRBJ2-7	TRBV6-5	TGTGCCAGCAGCGACAGGGACGAGCAGTACTTC	CASSDRDEQYF
few	TRBD2	TRBJ2-7	TRBV7-9	TGTGCCAGCAGCTTAGAGTCTAGCGGGAGCTACGAGCAGTACTTC	CASSLESSGSYEQYF
few	.	TRBJ1-3	TRBV6-6	TGTGCCAGCAGCTTTGACAGTGTCTCTGGAAACACCATATATTTT	CASSFDSVSGNTIYF
.	.	TRBJ1-5	TRBV2	TGTGCCAGCAGCCCGGCGGGGGCTGGAAATCAGCCCCAGCATTTT	CASSPAGAGNQPQHF
.	.	TRBJ2-7	TRBV30	TGTTCAGTCCAGGGGAAGTACGAGCAGTACTTC	CSVQGKYEQYF
.	.	TRBJ1-5	TRBV30	TGTGCCTCGACAAGTCAGGGATTCAATCAGCCCCAGCATTTT	CASTSQGFNQPQHF
.	.	TRBJ2-6	TRBV9	TGTGCCAGCAGCGGTGCCTCCCTGGCGAGGGGGGCCAACGTCCTGACTTTC	CASSGASLARGANVLTF
.	.	TRBJ1-2	TRBV5-1	TGCGCCAGCAGCTTGTTTGGGGCTCATGGCTACACCTTC	CASSLFGAHGYTF
few	.	TRBJ1-2	TRBV7-9	TGTGCCAGCAGCTTACGCGGGAATGGCTACACCTTC	CASSLRGNGYTF
once	TRBD2	TRBJ2-5	TRBV7-6	TGTGCCAGCAGCTTTGCCGGGACTAGCAGATGGCAAGAGACCCAGTACTTC	CASSFAGTSRWQETQYF
.	.	TRBJ2-2	TRBV9	TGTGCCAGCAGCGTAGCGGGGAGAAAGGGCGGGGAGCTGTTTTTT	CASSVAGRKGGELFF
.	TRBD2	TRBJ2-1	TRBV9	TGTGCCAGCCAGTCGGGAGCGGGGGCCTACAATGAGCAGTTCTTC	CASQSGAGAYNEQFF
.	.	TRBJ2-1	TRBV5-1	TGCGCCAGCAGCTTGGGGGGAGCCTACAATGAGCAGTTCTTC	CASSLGGAYNEQFF
once	TRBD2	TRBJ2-5	TRBV30	TGTGCCTGGAGCCCTGGACTAGCGGGAGAGTCTGAGACCCAGTACTTC	CAWSPGLAGESETQYF
.	.	TRBJ2-3	TRBV14	TGTGCCAGCAGCCAAGTTCCAGGGGTGGGTACGCAGTATTTT	CASSQVPGVGTQYF
.	.	TRBJ2-1	TRBV27	TGTGCCAGCAGCCTGGAAGCGGGCAAACTTTACAATGAGCAGTTCTTC	CASSLEAGKLYNEQFF
.	TRBD1	TRBJ1-5	TRBV6-5	TGTGCCAGCAGTCTGGACAGGGGAGATCAGCCCCAGCATTTT	CASSLDRGDQPQHF
.	TRBD1	TRBJ2-5	TRBV29-1	TGCAGCGTAGAATGGGGACAGCGGACCCAGTACTTC	CSVEWGQRTQYF
.	TRBD1	TRBJ1-3	TRBV9	TGTGCCAGCAGCCGAACAGGGGAGAGCTCTGGAAACACCATATATTTT	CASSRTGESSGNTIYF
few	.	TRBJ2-1	TRBV5-6	TGTGCCAGCAGCTTAGGGTGGCGGGACCCCACCTACAATGAGCAGTTCTTC	CASSLGWRDPTYNEQFF
.	TRBD1	TRBJ2-1	TRBV28	TGTGCCAGCAGCTCGACCCGGGGACAGGGTTCCTACAATGAGCAGTTCTTC	CASSSTRGQGSYNEQFF
once	TRBD1	TRBJ1-5	TRBV28	TGTGCCAGCAGTTCTCCGGACAGGGGCAATCAGCCCCAGCATTTT	CASSSPDRGNQPQHF
.	.	TRBJ1-2	TRBV28	TGTGCCAGCAAACGGGGTCCGGGGGGCTATGGCTACACCTTC	CASKRGPGGYGYTF
.	TRBD1	TRBJ2-1	TRBV10-1	TGCGCCAGCAGTGATGGACAGGGAGTACGGAATGAACAGTTCTTC	CASSDGQGVRNEQFF
once	.	TRBJ1-1	TRBV30	TGTGCCTGGAGTGCTCCGCCGCGGGGGAGGGACACTGAAGCTTTCTTT	CAWSAPPRGRDTEAFF
.	.	TRBJ2-7	TRBV5-1	TGCGCCAGCAGCTTTTCTTCGGGATCCTACGAGCAGTACTTC	CASSFSSGSYEQYF
.	TRBD1	TRBJ1-2	TRBV19	TGTGCCAGTAGGGGGGACAGCTATGGCTACACCTTC	CASRGDSYGYTF